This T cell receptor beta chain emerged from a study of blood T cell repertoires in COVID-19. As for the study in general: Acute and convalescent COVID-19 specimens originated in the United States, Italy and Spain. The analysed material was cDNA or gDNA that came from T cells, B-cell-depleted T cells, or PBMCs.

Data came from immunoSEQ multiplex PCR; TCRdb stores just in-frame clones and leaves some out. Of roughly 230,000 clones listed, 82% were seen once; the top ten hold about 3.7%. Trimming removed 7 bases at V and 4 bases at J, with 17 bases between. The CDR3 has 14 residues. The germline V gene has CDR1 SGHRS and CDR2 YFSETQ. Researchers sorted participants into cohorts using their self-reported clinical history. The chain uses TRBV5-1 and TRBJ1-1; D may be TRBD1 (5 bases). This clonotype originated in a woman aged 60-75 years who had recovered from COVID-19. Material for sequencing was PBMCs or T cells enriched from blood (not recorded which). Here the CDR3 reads CASRPLGDSTEAFF. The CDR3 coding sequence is TGCGCCAGCCGACCTCTAGGGGATAGCACTGAAGCTTTCTTT.